The entry below describes one TCR beta chain. J was trimmed by 2 bases and V by 5 bases; bases with no gene match: 9. This CDR3 has 15 residues. Germline CDR1 SQVTM, CDR2 ANQGSEA. The data were obtained in a study of blood T cell repertoires in COVID-19. Each participant's cohort was designated according to participant-reported clinical history. How the authors handled the data: Amplified reference gene primers provided the basis for estimating nucleated cell counts. The table came from immunoSEQ multiplex PCR; TCRdb's copy has only in-frame clones and leaves some out. The DNA was the basis for D and trimming; V, J and clone size are from that table. The repertoire holds roughly 280,000 clones, with 85% to 90% as singletons.

This receptor was taken from a woman aged 18-29 years who had recovered from COVID-19. This sequence joins TRBV29-1 and TRBJ2-1; 7 nucleotides match TRBD2. The sequenced sample was PBMCs or T cells enriched from blood (not recorded which). CDR3 coding DNA: TGCAGCGTTTATGAGCGGGGTCTACCCTACAATGAGCAGTTCTTC. Amino acid sequence: CSVYERGLPYNEQFF.